Each of the 32 T cell receptor beta chains below was sequenced from the same sample in a study of blood T cell repertoires in COVID-19. Measured with immunoSEQ multiplex PCR; TCRdb has only the in-frame clones, and not every one. This sample carries approximately 310,000 clones, around 86% of them seen once, and the ten largest clones take 1%. Material for sequencing was peripheral blood. These receptors all stem from a man in his fifties or sixties with active or convalescent COVID-19.

The rearrangement joins TRBV5-6 to TRBJ2-7, with TRBD1 matching over 7 bases. The V gene's germline CDR1 is SGHDT and CDR2 YYEEEE. The length of the CDR3 is 16 residues. Trimming removed 5 bases from V and 2 bases from J; junction bases left unmatched: 13. This CDR3 reads CASRSYDRDPTYEQYF. CDR3 DNA: TGTGCCAGCAGATCTTACGACAGGGACCCAACCTACGAGCAGTACTTC.

The chain combines TRBV28 with TRBJ1-6, with 10 bases that match TRBD1. With V trimmed by 4 bases and J by 10 bases, 10 bases remained unmatched. The CDR3 consists of 16 residues. Per germline, CDR1 MDHEN and CDR2 SYDVKM. DNA of the CDR3: TGTGCCAGCAGTTCAGCACGGGACAGGGGAACGTCACCCCTCCACTTT. It yields the protein CASSSARDRGTSPLHF. Filled out from reference TRBV28 and TRBJ1-6, the complete variable domain reads DVKVTQSSRYLVKRTGEKVFLECVQDMDHENMFWYRQDPGLGLRLIYFSYDVKMKEKGDIPEGYSVSREKKERFSLILESASTNQTSMYLCASSSARDRGTSPLHFGNGTRLTVT.

This clone occurred a few times. The chain is built from TRBV19 and TRBJ2-7; tentatively, D is TRBD1 (5 bases). Germline assignment: CDR1 LNHDA and CDR2 SQIVND (reference sequence). The CDR3 contains 14 residues. V gave up 2 bases and J gave up 0 bases, with 8 bases separating them. The CDR3 region is CASSIQGSSYEQYF. In DNA, the CDR3 is TGTGCCAGTAGTATACAGGGCTCCTCCTACGAGCAGTACTTC.

This sequence joins TRBV6-5 and TRBJ1-6; a possible D gene is TRBD1 (5 bases). V was pared by 2 bases and J by 4 bases, with 9 bases between. The length of the CDR3 is 15 residues. Germline CDR1 MNHEY, CDR2 SVGAGI. CDR3 loop: CASSYGAGYNSPLHF. CDR3 nucleotide sequence: TGTGCCAGCAGTTACGGGGCAGGGTATAATTCACCCCTCCACTTT.

The rearrangement joins TRBV7-9 to TRBJ1-2, with a weak D call TRBD1 (5 bases). The CDR3 is 14 residues long. Trimming pared 0 bases from V and 6 bases from J, leaving 11 bases between. Per the germline V gene, CDR1 is SEHNR and CDR2 is FQNEAQ (reference sequence). The CDR3 region is CASSLAGGTNGYTF. The CDR3 DNA is TGTGCCAGCAGCTTAGCGGGAGGGACGAATGGCTACACCTTC.

The chain links TRBV6-4 to TRBJ2-1; the match to TRBD2 covers 9 bases. Germline V lookup: CDR1 MRHNA, CDR2 SNTAGT. V dropped 8 bases and J dropped 6; count of bases not matched to a gene: 5. The CDR3 has 13 amino acids. The CDR3 region is CASGGTSPNEQFF. The CDR3 region has the DNA TGTGCCAGCGGGGGGACTAGCCCCAATGAGCAGTTCTTC.

This chain joins TRBV7-8 and TRBJ1-2; TRBD1 aligns across 8 bases. The CDR3 runs 16 residues. J lost 4 bases, V lost 5 bases, and 12 bases had no gene match. Germline CDR1 and CDR2: SGHVS and FQNEAQ. The CDR3 sequence: CASSLGGAGGAYGYTF. The CDR3 region has the DNA TGTGCCAGCAGCCTAGGTGGAGCAGGGGGCGCCTATGGCTACACCTTC.

A few counts support this clone. The chain uses TRBV27 and TRBJ1-1; D unresolved. The length of the CDR3 is 13 residues. Germline assignment: CDR1 MNHEY and CDR2 SMNVEV (reference sequence). Trimming left V 3 bases short and J 4 bases short, with 9 bases between. CDR3 sequence reads: CASSFSVATEAFF. Written as DNA, the CDR3 is TGTGCCAGCAGTTTTTCGGTCGCCACTGAAGCTTTCTTT.

As DNA, the CDR3 is TGTGCCAGCGTTCCCGGCGGGGCCGCAATTCTGAATTCACCCCTCCACTTT. Translating gives CASVPGGAAILNSPLHF. The rearrangement links TRBV2 to TRBJ1-6; perhaps TRBD1 as D (5 bases). This CDR3 region has 17 residues. In germline, CDR1 is SNHLY, CDR2 FYNNEI. With 8 bases removed from V and 7 bases from J, the gap between germline ends came to 24 bases.

This chain links TRBV7-2 with TRBJ2-7; no clear D gene. The germline V gene has CDR1 SGHTA and CDR2 FQGNSA. This CDR3 comprises 14 residues. Trimming removed 4 bases from V and 6 bases from J, with 16 bases in between. The CDR3 DNA reads as TGTGCCAGCAGCTCTGCACATCGGGTTAGCGAGCAGTACTTC. Its translation: CASSSAHRVSEQYF.

The chain is built from TRBV10-3 and TRBJ1-2; TRBD1 matches 11 bases. Germline CDR1 is ENHRY and CDR2 is SYGVKD. J was trimmed by 9 bases and V by 6 bases; bases with no gene match: 9. The CDR3 is made up of 14 amino acids. This chain's CDR3 is CAISTGTGGSRYTF. In nucleotides, the CDR3 is TGTGCCATCAGCACCGGGACAGGGGGTTCCCGCTACACCTTC.

J is TRBJ2-4 and V is TRBV6-5, with D possibly matching TRBD2 (5 bases). Trimming removed 6 bases at V and 0 bases at J, with 6 bases between. This CDR3 region has 13 residues. Germline V gene sequence: CDR1 MNHEY, CDR2 SVGAGI. The CDR3 coding sequence is TGTGCCAGCAGCGGACTAGCCAAAAACATTCAGTACTTC. Translating it yields CASSGLAKNIQYF.

DNA of the CDR3: TGTGCCAGCAGTCAGGGACAGGGGACCTATGGCTACACCTTC. This gives the protein CASSQGQGTYGYTF. The V and J genes are TRBV28 and TRBJ1-2; 10 bases line up with TRBD1. CDR1 and CDR2 from the germline V gene are MDHEN and SYDVKM. This CDR3 is built from 14 residues. After removal of 5 bases from V and 4 bases from J, the junction contained 4 bases not matched to a gene.

This chain links TRBV6-2 or TRBV6-3 with TRBJ2-5, with 8 bases matching TRBD2. The CDR3 has 16 amino acids. After removal of 2 bases from V and 5 bases from J, the junction contained 10 bases not matched to a gene. Looked up from germline, CDR1 is MNHEY and CDR2 is SVGEGT. Here the CDR3 DNA reads TGTGCCAGCAGTTACCCCGTGCGGCGGGGGGAGGAGACCCAGTACTTC. This encodes CASSYPVRRGEETQYF.

The chain has TRBV10-3 and TRBJ1-4, with D hard to call. The CDR3 is 12 amino acids. Germline V gene lookup returns CDR1 ENHRY and CDR2 SYGVKD. Between the trimmed V and J ends, which lost 1 base and 11 bases, there was a span of 8 bases. CDR3 sequence: CAISELAEKLFF. The CDR3 region has the DNA TGTGCCATCAGTGAGTTGGCGGAGAAACTGTTTTTT.

The chain joins TRBV5-6 to TRBJ1-6; 9 bases line up with TRBD1. Trimming cost V 3 bases and J 0 bases; bases outside gene matches: 4. The CDR3 runs to 17 residues. Germline loops: CDR1 SGHDT, CDR2 YYEEEE. The CDR3 loop reads CASSYDRGSSYNSPLHF. For the CDR3, the DNA is TGTGCCAGCAGCTACGACAGGGGGAGCTCCTATAATTCACCCCTCCACTTT.

The chain couples TRBV5-1 to TRBJ1-2, with D possibly TRBD1 on 5 matching bases. The CDR3 is 15 amino acids. CDR1 is SGHRS, CDR2 YFSETQ, per germline. V lost 1 base and J lost 5, with 15 bases in between. DNA of the CDR3: TGCGCCAGCAGCTTGTCGGGGACCCGGGAGTATGGCTACACCTTC. It codes for CASSLSGTREYGYTF.

As for this clone: One end of the junction does not line up with germline, which may come from a read error. The chain recombines TRBV12-3 or TRBV12-4 with TRBJ1-1; 10 nucleotides align to TRBD1. The CDR3 covers 11 residues. CDR3 nucleotide sequence: TGTGCCAGCAGTTTAGGGGACAGGGGCGTATTT. This encodes CASSLGDRGVF.

The chain links TRBV29-1 to TRBJ2-2; TRBD1 agrees at 10 bases. In germline, CDR1 is SQVTM, CDR2 ANQGSEA. The CDR3 covers 15 residues. Unmatched junction bases numbered 2, after V lost 0 bases and J lost 4 bases. CDR3 nucleotides: TGCAGCGTTGAAGACGACAGGGGGCGCACCGGGGAGCTGTTTTTT. It is translated as CSVEDDRGRTGELFF.

The chain joins TRBV19 to TRBJ2-3; 7 bases are a match to TRBD1. Germline CDR1 is LNHDA and CDR2 is SQIVND (reference sequence). With 1 base clipped from V and 7 bases from J, the junction kept 11 bases outside the gene matches. This CDR3 region has 16 residues. CDR3 amino acids: CASSIVPDRFPNTQYF. The CDR3 DNA is TGTGCCAGTAGTATAGTCCCGGACAGGTTCCCCAATACGCAGTATTTT.

V usage is TRBV2 and J usage is TRBJ1-1, with D maybe TRBD1 (5 bases). The germline gives CDR1 SNHLY, CDR2 FYNNEI. V lost 7 bases to trimming and J lost 1 base, with 13 bases between them. The length of the CDR3 is 14 residues. CDR3 residues: CASNLRGPNTEAFF. The CDR3 DNA reads TGTGCCAGCAACCTGCGGGGCCCGAACACTGAAGCTTTCTTT.

The CDR3 sequence is CASSFTGHSNTGELFF. DNA of the CDR3: TGTGCCAGCAGCTTTACAGGCCATTCGAACACCGGGGAGCTGTTTTTT. The chain joins TRBV7-3 to TRBJ2-2; tentatively, D is TRBD1 (5 bases). Looked up from germline, CDR1 is SGHTA and CDR2 is FQGTGA. The CDR3 contains 16 residues. V lost 3 bases and J 0 bases, leaving 11 bases between the germline ends.

The genes are TRBV18 and TRBJ1-1; the D is unclear. The CDR3 consists of 14 residues. Germline CDR1 KGHSH, CDR2 LQKENI. Trimming cost V 3 bases and J 4 bases, with 12 bases left between them. The CDR3 reads CASSPGSGSTEAFF. The CDR3 DNA follows: TGTGCCAGCTCACCTGGTTCGGGGAGCACTGAAGCTTTCTTT.

This clone was seen a single time. This chain connects TRBV5-1 to TRBJ2-7, with 10 bases lining up with TRBD2. Unmatched junction bases numbered 13, after V lost 4 bases and J lost 9 bases. There are 15 residues in the CDR3. The germline CDR1 and CDR2 sequences are SGHRS and YFSETQ. The DNA for the CDR3 is TGCGCCAGCAGCCTAGCGGGAGCTGTCGGGGGAGGGCAGTACTTC. This gives the protein CASSLAGAVGGGQYF. The full variable domain, its missing parts supplied by reference TRBV5-1 and TRBJ2-7, is KAGVTQTPRYLIKTRGQQVTLSCSPISGHRSVSWYQQTPGQGLQFLFEYFSETQRNKGNFPGRFSGRQFSNSRSEMNVSTLELGDSALYLCASSLAGAVGGGQYFGPGTRLTVT.

V and J are TRBV18 and TRBJ2-7, with D perhaps TRBD2 (5 bases). Trimming pared 4 bases from V and 2 bases from J, leaving 9 bases between. CDR1 is KGHSH, CDR2 LQKENI, per germline. This CDR3 is built from 13 residues. CDR3 in amino acids: CASSRGITYEQYF. The DNA of the CDR3 is TGTGCCAGCTCACGAGGGATTACCTACGAGCAGTACTTC.

V is TRBV19 and J is TRBJ1-5; D call uncertain. Germline CDR1 LNHDA, CDR2 SQIVND (reference sequence). CDR3 length: 16 residues. The germline V and J ends were trimmed by 3 bases and 3 bases, with 15 bases remaining between them. In DNA form, the CDR3 reads TGTGCCAGTAGTATCCGAAGAACGGTCATCAATCAGCCCCAGCATTTT. Its protein product is CASSIRRTVINQPQHF.

About this clone: The sample has other DNA sequences that encode this CDR3 too. The chain is built from TRBV19 and TRBJ2-7; 10 bases are a match to TRBD2. The germline V gene encodes CDR1 LNHDA and CDR2 SQIVND (reference sequence). V lost 5 bases, J lost 4 bases, and 5 bases stayed unmatched. The CDR3 spans 14 residues. CDR3 nucleotides: TGTGCCAGTAGTGTACTAGCGGGAAGTTACGAGCAGTACTTC. Protein sequence: CASSVLAGSYEQYF.

The J gene is TRBJ1-4, the V gene TRBV5-4, with D possibly being TRBD1 (5 bases). The CDR3 is 14 amino acids. The germline V gene encodes CDR1 SGHNT and CDR2 YYREEE (reference sequence). V shed 2 bases and J shed 7 bases, with 12 bases lying between them. CDR3 DNA: TGTGCCAGCAGCTTTAGAGGGGAGGGTGAAAAACTGTTTTTT. This translates into CASSFRGEGEKLFF.

This clone was picked up one time. The chain is built from TRBV2 and TRBJ2-3, with D possibly matching TRBD2 (6 bases). Germline V lookup: CDR1 SNHLY, CDR2 FYNNEI. V was shortened by 6 bases and J by 1 base, with 17 bases between the two germline ends. The CDR3 spans 16 residues. The CDR3 DNA sequence: TGTGCCAGCAGGGGGGGAGTGACGGGTGGCACAGATACGCAGTATTTT. This encodes CASRGGVTGGTDTQYF.

The chain uses TRBV5-5 and TRBJ1-2; 11 nucleotides match TRBD1. Germline CDR1 and CDR2: SGHKS and YYEKEE (reference sequence). Trimming cost V 4 bases and J 6 bases; bases outside gene matches: 5. The CDR3 loop spans 14 amino acids. CDR3 in amino acids: CASSTVDRGHGYTF. DNA for the CDR3: TGTGCCAGCAGCACGGTGGACAGGGGGCATGGCTACACCTTC.

The chain joins TRBV5-1 to TRBJ2-1; 9 positions match TRBD2. Germline V gives CDR1 SGHRS, CDR2 YFSETQ. V shed 2 bases and J 7 bases; nucleotides not matched to a gene: 7. This CDR3 is built from 15 residues. CDR3 sequence: CASSFVSGSENEQFF. CDR3 DNA: TGCGCCAGCAGCTTCGTTAGCGGGAGCGAGAATGAGCAGTTCTTC.

The chain is built from TRBV23-1 and TRBJ2-1; D gene uncertain. TRBV23-1 is labeled an ORF, and its function is uncertain. The CDR3 has 15 amino acids. Between the trimmed V and J ends, which lost 6 bases and 0 bases, there was a span of 12 bases. This CDR3 reads CASRPQYHSYNEQFF. The CDR3 DNA sequence: TGCGCCAGCAGACCACAGTACCACTCCTACAATGAGCAGTTCTTC.